This entry concerns a single T cell receptor (beta chain). The antigen remains undetermined. Sequenced by immunoSEQ multiplex PCR; TCRdb stores in-frame clones only, minus some. The sample carries 70,000 to 100,000 clones, about 88% recorded once. No infections or other immune events were documented during collection. The data are from a study of identifying expanded T cells in peripheral blood. General study results and limits: Differentially abundant clones: roughly 1.2 between replicates, 16.4 at two to three weeks, 19 to 20 at four. Two-week clone count variance significantly increased as total template count grew.

Germline assignment: CDR1 LGHNA and CDR2 YNFKEQ. The CDR3 runs to 16 residues. The ends were cut back, 0 bases at V and 0 bases at J, with 8 bases in the middle. V is TRBV4-2 and J is TRBJ1-4; D call uncertain. The sequence derives from a person aged 18 to 70 in good health. The sequenced sample was blood. The CDR3 coding sequence is TGTGCCAGCAGCCAAGATGGGTTCCCAACTAATGAAAAACTGTTTTTT. Its protein is CASSQDGFPTNEKLFF.